The 28 T cell receptor beta chains presented below share a single source sample, sequenced in a study of beta chain features in type 1 diabetes (dated by TCRdb to 2016 to 2018). Libraries came from the immunoSEQ multiplex PCR assay. The entire isolated RNA was reverse transcribed using the High Capacity cDNA Reverse Transcription Kit, and thus expressed TCRB transcripts were sequenced. The table comes from immuneACCESS by way of TCRdb, which keeps in-frame sequences with V and J called. Part of the clones is missing from these tables; in studies checked, under half for an unresolved V gene and the rest for unknown reasons. In all, the sample holds about 410,000 clones, and roughly 14% of those were seen once. Around 0.039% of the sample belongs to the ten largest clones. Sequenced input: naive CD4+ T cells from blood. The cell subset or site label on this specimen signifies: true naive CD4+ T cells. All receptors come from a man aged 25-40 years in good health.

This clone turned up a few times. The gene calls are TRBV18 and TRBJ2-2; 10 bases are shared with TRBD2. The V and J ends lost 0 bases and 1 base, in that order; junction bases with no gene match: 2. The CDR3 extends over 17 amino acids. The germline CDR1 and CDR2 sequences are KGHSH and LQKENI. The CDR3 here is CASSPPGLALNTGELFF. The DNA for the CDR3 is TGTGCCAGCTCACCACCGGGACTAGCGTTGAACACCGGGGAGCTGTTTTTT.

The chain joins TRBV5-1 to TRBJ1-6; D gene ambiguous. Trimming cost V 2 bases and J 8 bases, with 11 bases left between them. CDR1 is SGHRS, CDR2 YFSETQ, per germline. This CDR3 is built from 14 residues. The CDR3 protein is CASSFQGRDSPLHF. The CDR3 DNA reads as TGCGCCAGCAGCTTCCAAGGGAGGGATTCACCCCTCCACTTT.

This clone was seen only once. The rearrangement uses TRBV29-1 and TRBJ2-5, with D possibly matching TRBD1 (5 bases). Germline V CDR1 and CDR2: SQVTM, ANQGSEA. V lost 5 bases, J lost 4 bases, and 14 bases lay in between. This CDR3 region has 13 residues. The CDR3 coding sequence is TGCAGCGTTCAGGGCAGAATTGTAGAGACCCAGTACTTC. This codes for CSVQGRIVETQYF.

The chain links TRBV6-6 to TRBJ2-7; D unresolved. Germline V gene data show CDR1 as MNHNY and CDR2 as SVGAGI (reference sequence). The CDR3 loop spans 13 amino acids. V was trimmed by 3 bases and J by 4 bases, leaving 10 bases between them. The CDR3 DNA sequence: TGTGCCAGCAGTTATCCTAAGTCGTACGAGCAGTACTTC. This translates into CASSYPKSYEQYF.

A note on this clone: This same CDR3 is encoded by further DNA sequences in the sample. The V call is TRBV9, the J call TRBJ2-5, with TRBD1 identical over 8 bases. V dropped 2 bases and J dropped 2; count of bases not matched to a gene: 2. From germline, CDR1 is SGDLS and CDR2 YYNGEE. The CDR3 totals 14 residues. In nucleotides, the CDR3 is TGTGCCAGCAGCGTCGGACAGGGTCAAGAGACCCAGTACTTC. Translated, it gives CASSVGQGQETQYF.

V usage is TRBV15 and J usage is TRBJ2-4; D remains unclear. This CDR3 has 15 amino acids. Between the trimmed V and J ends, which lost 2 bases and 2 bases, there was a span of 10 bases. From germline, CDR1 is LNHNV and CDR2 YYDKDF (reference sequence). The CDR3 reads CATSRPDGSKNIQYF. CDR3 sequence (DNA): TGTGCCACCAGCAGACCTGACGGATCCAAAAACATTCAGTACTTC.

The V gene is TRBV5-1, the J gene TRBJ2-5, with D tentatively TRBD1 (5 bases). This CDR3 is 16 amino acids long. The germline V gene encodes CDR1 SGHRS and CDR2 YFSETQ. V was trimmed by 2 bases and J by 1 base, leaving 15 bases between them. The CDR3 nucleotides are TGCGCCAGCAGCTTAGGGGTCGTGGCGGCCCAAGAGACCCAGTACTTC. As protein: CASSLGVVAAQETQYF.

This clone was detected only a few times. The CDR3 region is CASSVVTTRTGELFF. DNA of the CDR3: TGTGCCAGCAGTGTAGTGACTACGCGCACCGGGGAGCTGTTTTTT. The V and J genes are TRBV2 and TRBJ2-2; a possible D gene is TRBD2 (5 bases). V was trimmed by 4 bases and J by 4 bases, leaving 13 bases between them. CDR3 size: 15 residues. Per germline, CDR1 SNHLY and CDR2 FYNNEI.

This clone was counted between two and nine times. This chain connects TRBV29-1 to TRBJ1-2; D perhaps matches TRBD1 (6 bases). Germline CDR1 and CDR2: SQVTM and ANQGSEA. This CDR3 spans 12 amino acids. V lost 6 bases, J lost 6 bases, and 14 bases lay in between. The CDR3 here is CSVITGINGYTF. CDR3 bases: TGCAGCGTAATTACAGGGATTAATGGCTACACCTTC.

V gene TRBV4-3 combines with J gene TRBJ2-1, with 9 bases that match TRBD2. Trimming took 4 bases from V and 5 from J; bases not matched to a gene: 15. The germline CDR1 and CDR2 sequences are LGHNA and YSLEER. The CDR3 sequence is 18 residues long. The CDR3 loop is CASSRGGSGRVSDNEQFF. The CDR3 DNA reads TGCGCCAGCAGCCGCGGAGGTAGCGGGAGAGTTAGCGACAATGAGCAGTTCTTC.

The sample holds a few counts of this clone. This sequence joins TRBV9 and TRBJ2-5; possibly TRBD1 for D (5 bases). Germline V gene lookup returns CDR1 SGDLS and CDR2 YYNGEE. Between the trimmed V and J ends, which lost 1 base and 7 bases, there was a span of 14 bases. The CDR3 sequence is 14 residues long. CDR3 bases: TGTGCCAGCAGCGTATCAGGGTCGATGGGGACCCAGTACTTC. Its translation is CASSVSGSMGTQYF.

This clone was observed a few times. The sample contains more than one DNA sequence encoding this CDR3. The chain couples TRBV5-1 to TRBJ2-5; D is undetermined. This CDR3 contains 14 residues. Trimming pared 0 bases from V and 4 bases from J, leaving 10 bases between. The germline gives CDR1 SGHRS, CDR2 YFSETQ. The CDR3 region has the DNA TGCGCCAGCAGCTTGGGCCGGGTAAGAGAGACCCAGTACTTC. It codes for CASSLGRVRETQYF. The entire variable domain, with the rest obtained from reference TRBV5-1 and TRBJ2-5, is as follows: KAGVTQTPRYLIKTRGQQVTLSCSPISGHRSVSWYQQTPGQGLQFLFEYFSETQRNKGNFPGRFSGRQFSNSRSEMNVSTLELGDSALYLCASSLGRVRETQYFGPGTRLLVL.

This chain's CDR3 is CASSQQGLAGANTGELFF. In nucleotides, the CDR3 is TGTGCCAGCAGCCAACAGGGACTAGCGGGAGCGAACACCGGGGAGCTGTTTTTT. The chain carries TRBV14 and TRBJ2-2, with 14 positions matching TRBD2. Losses at the gene ends were 2 bases for V and 0 bases for J; bases not matched to a gene: 2. Germline V lookup: CDR1 SGHDN, CDR2 FVKESK. This CDR3 is 18 amino acids long.

This clone was picked up a small number of times. The chain links TRBV7-9 to TRBJ2-3; 7 bases are shared with TRBD2. The junction had 18 bases not matched to a gene; V was cut back by 7 bases and J by 5 bases. CDR3 length equals 17 residues. Germline V gene lookup returns CDR1 SEHNR and CDR2 FQNEAQ (reference sequence). CDR3 residues: CASTHRGGGSGRDTQYF. The CDR3 nucleotides read TGTGCCAGCACCCACCGGGGCGGGGGATCGGGGAGAGATACGCAGTATTTT.

This clone was picked up a small number of times. The chain is built from TRBV7-9 and TRBJ2-1; TRBD1 matches 7 bases. The J segment lost 14 bases and the V segment lost 6 bases, leaving 7 bases of the junction unmatched. Germline V lookup: CDR1 SEHNR, CDR2 FQNEAQ (reference sequence). CDR3 length: 11 residues. In nucleotides, the CDR3 is TGTGCCAGCAGGGACCCGGGACAGAAGTTCTTC. As protein: CASRDPGQKFF.

This clone was detected a few times. The rearrangement uses TRBV9 and TRBJ1-6, with D unclear. V was cut by 4 bases and J by 13 bases, with 12 bases left in between. The CDR3 spans 12 residues. CDR1 is SGDLS, CDR2 YYNGEE, per germline. CDR3 sequence (DNA): TGTGCCAGCAGCCCCTTAGTGGGGCCCCTCCACTTT. It is translated as CASSPLVGPLHF.

The chain has TRBV29-1 and TRBJ1-6, with 8 positions matching TRBD1. The V gene's germline CDR1 is SQVTM and CDR2 ANQGSEA. CDR3 size: 13 residues. J lost 10 bases, V lost 6 bases, and 8 bases had no gene match. The CDR3 sequence: CSVRDRGGSPLHF. CDR3 bases: TGCAGCGTCCGTGACAGGGGAGGATCACCCCTCCACTTT.

The chain couples TRBV11-2 to TRBJ1-6; D gene ambiguous. CDR1 SGHAT and CDR2 FQNNGV come from the germline V gene. V lost 1 base and J lost 6, with 10 bases in between. The CDR3 has 15 amino acids. CDR3 DNA sequence: TGTGCCAGCAGCTTAGTCAGAAGGCCTAATTCACCCCTCCACTTT. Translating it yields CASSLVRRPNSPLHF.

This sequence joins TRBV13 and TRBJ2-7; D is perhaps TRBD1 (6 bases). Trimming took off 5 bases at V and 3 bases at J, with 11 bases between the two ends. CDR3 length: 13 residues. From germline, CDR1 is PRHDT and CDR2 FYEKMQ (reference sequence). The CDR3 is CASSHGTYYEQYF. The CDR3 DNA sequence: TGTGCCAGCAGCCATGGGACATACTACGAGCAGTACTTC.

The V gene is TRBV28, the J gene TRBJ2-1; the match to TRBD1 covers 11 bases. V shed 6 bases and J 8 bases; nucleotides not matched to a gene: 3. From germline, CDR1 is MDHEN and CDR2 SYDVKM. The CDR3 loop spans 13 amino acids. This CDR3 is CASSLGQGDEQFF. CDR3 DNA: TGTGCCAGCAGCCTGGGACAGGGGGATGAGCAGTTCTTC. The full variable domain, completed using reference TRBV28 and TRBJ2-1, is DVKVTQSSRYLVKRTGEKVFLECVQDMDHENMFWYRQDPGLGLRLIYFSYDVKMKEKGDIPEGYSVSREKKERFSLILESASTNQTSMYLCASSLGQGDEQFFGPGTRLTVL.

In its sample, this clone was seen a few times. CDR3 in DNA: TGTGCTACAGGGTTCATCGGGGAGCTGTTTTTT. This translates into CATGFIGELFF. The chain combines TRBV15 with TRBJ2-2, with D tentatively TRBD1 (6 bases). Germline assignment: CDR1 LNHNV and CDR2 YYDKDF (reference sequence). CDR3 length: 11 amino acids.

This clone showed up just a few times. The same CDR3 also results from other DNA sequences found in this sample. The chain links TRBV4-1 to TRBJ2-5; 7 bases line up with TRBD1. Germline trimming cut 0 bases from V and 5 bases from J; bases unmatched to any gene: 3. The CDR3 sequence is 14 residues long. Germline loops: CDR1 MGHRA, CDR2 YSYEKL. CDR3 coding DNA: TGCGCCAGCAGCCAAGATTCCAGGGGGGAGACCCAGTACTTC. This gives the protein CASSQDSRGETQYF.

V gene TRBV9 combines with J gene TRBJ1-6; D is uncertain. The CDR3 spans 14 residues. Between the trimmed V and J ends, which lost 0 bases and 11 bases, there was a span of 12 bases. The germline CDR1 and CDR2 sequences are SGDLS and YYNGEE. The CDR3 is CASSVGGGRPPLHF. In nucleotides, the CDR3 is TGTGCCAGCAGCGTAGGGGGTGGGAGACCACCCCTCCACTTT.

In its sample, this clone was seen a few times. The CDR3 reads CASSVGPGGFEETQYF. The DNA of the CDR3 is TGTGCCAGCAGCGTAGGTCCGGGGGGATTTGAAGAGACCCAGTACTTC. This chain links TRBV9 with TRBJ2-5, with 7 bases fitting TRBD2. Per the germline V gene, CDR1 is SGDLS and CDR2 is YYNGEE. The length of the CDR3 is 16 residues. Trimming at V came to 0 bases and at J to 3 bases, leaving 8 bases not matched to a gene.

Only a few counts were recorded for this clone. The chain carries TRBV6-4 and TRBJ2-3, with unresolved D. Looked up from germline, CDR1 is MRHNA and CDR2 is SNTAGT. The length of the CDR3 is 15 residues. V shed 0 bases and J shed 2 bases, with 9 bases lying between them. CDR3 amino acids: CASSDSGYITDTQYF. In DNA form, the CDR3 reads TGTGCCAGCAGTGACTCCGGCTACATCACAGATACGCAGTATTTT.

V is TRBV29-1 and J is TRBJ2-5, with 8 bases matching TRBD2. The ends lost 3 bases at V and 5 bases at J; junction bases unmatched: 5. The germline V gene has CDR1 SQVTM and CDR2 ANQGSEA. CDR3 size: 13 residues. CDR3 nucleotides: TGCAGCGTTGAGCGGGAGCGGGGGGAGACCCAGTACTTC. The encoded protein is CSVERERGETQYF.

This clone came up a few times. The rearrangement joins TRBV2 to TRBJ1-2; 9 nucleotides match TRBD1. The trim removed 6 bases at V and 5 bases at J, leaving 19 bases unmatched. There are 18 residues in the CDR3. Per germline, CDR1 SNHLY and CDR2 FYNNEI. The CDR3 DNA reads as TGTGCCAGCAGCCCATATGCATCGGGACAGGGAGGTATTTATGGCTACACCTTC. This gives the protein CASSPYASGQGGIYGYTF.

The chain links TRBV6-5 to TRBJ1-5; D might be TRBD1 (5 bases). This CDR3 is built from 14 residues. V was pared by 6 bases and J by 4 bases, with 13 bases between. Germline V gene lookup returns CDR1 MNHEY and CDR2 SVGAGI. The CDR3 nucleotides read TGTGCCAGCAGCAACAGACAGCGAAATCAGCCCCAGCATTTT. Protein product: CASSNRQRNQPQHF.